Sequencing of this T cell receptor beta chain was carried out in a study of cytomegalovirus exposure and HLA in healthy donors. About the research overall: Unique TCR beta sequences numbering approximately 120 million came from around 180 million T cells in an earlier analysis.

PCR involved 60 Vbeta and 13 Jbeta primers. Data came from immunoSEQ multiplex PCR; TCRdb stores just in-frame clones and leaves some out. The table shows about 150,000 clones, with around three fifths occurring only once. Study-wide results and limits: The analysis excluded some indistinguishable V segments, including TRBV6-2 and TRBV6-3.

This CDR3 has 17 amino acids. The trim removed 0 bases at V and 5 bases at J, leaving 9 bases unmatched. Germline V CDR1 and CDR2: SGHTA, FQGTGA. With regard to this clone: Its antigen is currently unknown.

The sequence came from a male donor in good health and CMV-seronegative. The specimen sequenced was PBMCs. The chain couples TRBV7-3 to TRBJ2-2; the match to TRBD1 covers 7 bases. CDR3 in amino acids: CASSLTLGQKETGELFF. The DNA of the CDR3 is TGTGCCAGCAGCTTAACGCTGGGACAGAAAGAAACCGGGGAGCTGTTTTTT.